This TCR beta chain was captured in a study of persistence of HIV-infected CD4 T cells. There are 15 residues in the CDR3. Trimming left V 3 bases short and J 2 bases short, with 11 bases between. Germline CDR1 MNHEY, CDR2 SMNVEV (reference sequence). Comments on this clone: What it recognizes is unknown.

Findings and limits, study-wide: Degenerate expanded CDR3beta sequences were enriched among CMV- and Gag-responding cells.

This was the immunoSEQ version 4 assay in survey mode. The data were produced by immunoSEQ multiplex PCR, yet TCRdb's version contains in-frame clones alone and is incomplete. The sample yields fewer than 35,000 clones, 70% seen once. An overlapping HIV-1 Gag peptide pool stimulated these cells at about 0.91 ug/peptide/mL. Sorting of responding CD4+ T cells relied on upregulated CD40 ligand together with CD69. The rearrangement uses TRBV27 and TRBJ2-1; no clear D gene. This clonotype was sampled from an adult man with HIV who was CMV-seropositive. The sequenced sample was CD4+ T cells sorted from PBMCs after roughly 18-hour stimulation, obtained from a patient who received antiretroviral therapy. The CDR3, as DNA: TGTGCCAGCAGTTTTGGGCAGCCCCCCTACAATGAGCAGTTCTTC. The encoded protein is CASSFGQPPYNEQFF.